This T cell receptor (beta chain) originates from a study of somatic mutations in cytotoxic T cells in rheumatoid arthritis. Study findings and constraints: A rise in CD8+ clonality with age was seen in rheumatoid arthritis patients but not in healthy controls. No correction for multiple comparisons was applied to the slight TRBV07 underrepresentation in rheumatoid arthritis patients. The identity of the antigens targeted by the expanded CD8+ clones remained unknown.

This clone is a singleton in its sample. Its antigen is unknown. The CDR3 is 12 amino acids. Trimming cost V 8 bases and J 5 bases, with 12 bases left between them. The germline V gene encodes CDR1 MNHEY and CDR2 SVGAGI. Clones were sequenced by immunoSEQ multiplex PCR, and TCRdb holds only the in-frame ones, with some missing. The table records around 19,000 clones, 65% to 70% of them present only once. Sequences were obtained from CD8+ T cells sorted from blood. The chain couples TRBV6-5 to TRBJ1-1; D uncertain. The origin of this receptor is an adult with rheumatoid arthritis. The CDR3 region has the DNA TGTGCCAGCTTTTTCGACGATACTGAAGCTTTCTTT. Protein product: CASFFDDTEAFF.